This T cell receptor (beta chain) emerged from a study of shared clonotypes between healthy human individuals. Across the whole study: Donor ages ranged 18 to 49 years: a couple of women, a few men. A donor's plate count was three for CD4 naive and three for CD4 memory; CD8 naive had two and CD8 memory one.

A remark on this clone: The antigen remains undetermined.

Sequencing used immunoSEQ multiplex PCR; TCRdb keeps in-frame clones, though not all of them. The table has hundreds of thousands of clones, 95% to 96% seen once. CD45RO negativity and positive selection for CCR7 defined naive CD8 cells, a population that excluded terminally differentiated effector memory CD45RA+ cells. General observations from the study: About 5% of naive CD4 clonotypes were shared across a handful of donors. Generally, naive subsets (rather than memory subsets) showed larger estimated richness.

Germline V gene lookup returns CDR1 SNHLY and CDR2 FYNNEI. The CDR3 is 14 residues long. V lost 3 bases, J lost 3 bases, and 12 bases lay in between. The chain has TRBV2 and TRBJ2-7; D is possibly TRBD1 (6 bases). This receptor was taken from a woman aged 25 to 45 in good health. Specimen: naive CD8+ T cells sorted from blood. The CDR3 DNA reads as TGTGCCAGCAGTGACTTGGGGGCGAGCTACGAGCAGTACTTC. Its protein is CASSDLGASYEQYF.